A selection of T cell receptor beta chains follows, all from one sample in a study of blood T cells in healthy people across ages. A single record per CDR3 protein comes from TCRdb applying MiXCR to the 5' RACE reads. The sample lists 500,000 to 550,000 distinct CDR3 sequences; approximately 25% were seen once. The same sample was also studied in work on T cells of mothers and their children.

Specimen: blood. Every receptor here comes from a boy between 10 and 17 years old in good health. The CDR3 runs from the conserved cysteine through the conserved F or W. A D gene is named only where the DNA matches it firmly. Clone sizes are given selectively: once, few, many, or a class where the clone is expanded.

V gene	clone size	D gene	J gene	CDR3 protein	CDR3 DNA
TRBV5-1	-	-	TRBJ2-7	CASSLSRVGYEQYF	TGCGCCAGCAGCTTGAGCCGAGTTGGGTACGAGCAGTACTTC
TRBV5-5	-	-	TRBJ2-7	CASSEGVADTYEQYF	TGTGCCAGCAGCGAAGGCGTAGCGGATACCTACGAGCAGTACTTC
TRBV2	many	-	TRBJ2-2	CASTPLGTTGELFF	TGTGCCAGCACCCCACTAGGGACCACCGGGGAGCTGTTTTTT
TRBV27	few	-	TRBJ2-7	CASSLSRVLYEQYF	TGTGCCAGCAGTTTATCCCGGGTTTTGTACGAGCAGTACTTC
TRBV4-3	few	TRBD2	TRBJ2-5	CASSQDTSGGLQETQYF	TGCGCCAGCAGCCAAGATACGAGCGGGGGGCTCCAAGAGACCCAGTACTTC
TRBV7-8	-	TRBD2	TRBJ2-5	CASSLASRGLAGGFIQTQYF	TGTGCCAGCAGCTTAGCGTCCCGGGGACTAGCGGGAGGGTTCATCCAGACCCAGTACTTC
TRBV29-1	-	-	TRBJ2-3	CSTVRGDTQYF	TGCAGCACAGTCCGCGGAGATACGCAGTATTTT
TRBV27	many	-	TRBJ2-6	CASSLTGANVLTF	TGTGCCAGCAGTTTAACTGGGGCCAACGTCCTGACTTTC
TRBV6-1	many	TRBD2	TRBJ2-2	CASSFGTRVGELFF	TGTGCCAGCAGTTTCGGGACTAGGGTCGGGGAGCTGTTTTTT
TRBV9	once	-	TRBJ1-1	CASSHLQGTIWNTEAFF	TGTGCCAGCAGCCACCTACAGGGAACCATTTGGAACACTGAAGCTTTCTTT
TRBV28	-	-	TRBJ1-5	CASGGPPQHF	TGTGCCAGCGGGGGGCCGCCCCAGCATTTT
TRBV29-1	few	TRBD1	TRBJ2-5	CSVEGDRVGETQYF	TGCAGCGTTGAAGGGGACAGGGTGGGGGAGACCCAGTACTTC
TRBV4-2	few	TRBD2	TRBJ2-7	CASSQALAGVYEQYF	TGTGCCAGCAGCCAAGCACTAGCGGGAGTTTACGAGCAGTACTTC
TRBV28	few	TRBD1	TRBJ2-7	CASSSSGTGPAEQYF	TGTGCCAGCAGTTCTTCCGGGACAGGCCCGGCCGAGCAGTACTTC
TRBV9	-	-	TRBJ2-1	CASSVAGSAPYNEQFF	TGTGCCAGCAGCGTAGCAGGTAGCGCACCATACAATGAGCAGTTCTTC
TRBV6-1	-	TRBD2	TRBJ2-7	CASSNSGSHYEQYF	TGTGCCAGCAGTAATAGCGGGAGTCATTACGAGCAGTACTTC
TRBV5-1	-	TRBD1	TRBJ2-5	CASSPGDSETQYF	TGCGCCAGCAGCCCAGGGGACAGCGAGACCCAGTACTTC
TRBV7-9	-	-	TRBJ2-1	CASSYPHWVGDYNEQFF	TGTGCCAGCAGCTACCCCCACTGGGTCGGGGATTACAATGAGCAGTTCTTC
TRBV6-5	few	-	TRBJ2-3	CASSYLFTDTQYF	TGTGCCAGCAGTTACCTGTTCACAGATACGCAGTATTTT
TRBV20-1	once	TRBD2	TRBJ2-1	CSAREFLGSGRRDEQFF	TGCAGTGCTAGAGAGTTTCTCGGTAGCGGGAGGCGGGATGAGCAGTTCTTC
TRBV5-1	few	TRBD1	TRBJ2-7	CASSSLGQRDAEQYF	TGCGCCAGCAGCTCCTTGGGACAGCGAGACGCCGAGCAGTACTTC
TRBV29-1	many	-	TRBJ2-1	CSGYRGTYNEQFF	TGCAGCGGTTATCGGGGGACCTACAATGAGCAGTTCTTC
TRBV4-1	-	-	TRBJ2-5	CASSQVFWGFRETQYF	TGCGCCAGCAGCCAAGTTTTTTGGGGTTTTAGGGAGACCCAGTACTTC
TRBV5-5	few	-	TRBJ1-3	CASSFRYTGSSGNTIYF	TGTGCCAGCAGCTTTCGATATACAGGGAGCTCTGGAAACACCATATATTTT